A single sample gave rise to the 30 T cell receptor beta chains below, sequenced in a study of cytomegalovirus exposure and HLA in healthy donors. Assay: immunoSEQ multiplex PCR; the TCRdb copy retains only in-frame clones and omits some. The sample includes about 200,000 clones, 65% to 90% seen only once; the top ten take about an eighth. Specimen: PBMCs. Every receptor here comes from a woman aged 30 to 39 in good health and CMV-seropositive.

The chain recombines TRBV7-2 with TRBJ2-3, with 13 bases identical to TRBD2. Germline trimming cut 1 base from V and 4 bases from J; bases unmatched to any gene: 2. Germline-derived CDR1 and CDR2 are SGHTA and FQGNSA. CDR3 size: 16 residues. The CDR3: CASSLGTSGSADTQYF. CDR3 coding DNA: TGTGCCAGCAGCTTAGGGACTAGCGGGAGTGCAGATACGCAGTATTTT.

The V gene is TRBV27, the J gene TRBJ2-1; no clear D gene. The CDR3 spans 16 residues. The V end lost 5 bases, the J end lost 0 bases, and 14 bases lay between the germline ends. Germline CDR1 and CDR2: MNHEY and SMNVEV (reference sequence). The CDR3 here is CASSHETPSSYNEQFF. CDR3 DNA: TGTGCCAGCAGTCACGAAACCCCGAGCTCCTACAATGAGCAGTTCTTC.

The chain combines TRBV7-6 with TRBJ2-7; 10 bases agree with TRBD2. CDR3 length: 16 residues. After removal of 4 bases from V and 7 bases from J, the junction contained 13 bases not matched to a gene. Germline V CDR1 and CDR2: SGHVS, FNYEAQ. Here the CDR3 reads CASSSSRLAGVEEQYF. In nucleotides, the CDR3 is TGTGCCAGCAGCTCTAGTAGGCTAGCGGGAGTAGAAGAGCAGTACTTC.

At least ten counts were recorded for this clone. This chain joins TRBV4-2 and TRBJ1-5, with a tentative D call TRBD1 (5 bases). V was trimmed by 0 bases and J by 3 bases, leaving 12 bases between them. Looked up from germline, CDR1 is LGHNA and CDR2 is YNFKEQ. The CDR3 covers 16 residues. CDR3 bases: TGTGCCAGCAGCCAAGACCGTACCAGGGTCAATCAGCCCCAGCATTTT. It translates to CASSQDRTRVNQPQHF.

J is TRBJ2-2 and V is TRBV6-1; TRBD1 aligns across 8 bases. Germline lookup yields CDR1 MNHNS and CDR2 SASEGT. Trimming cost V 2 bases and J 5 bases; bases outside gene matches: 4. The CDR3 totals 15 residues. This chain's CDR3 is CASSENRGETGELFF. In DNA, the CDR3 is TGTGCCAGCAGTGAAAACAGGGGGGAGACCGGGGAGCTGTTTTTT.

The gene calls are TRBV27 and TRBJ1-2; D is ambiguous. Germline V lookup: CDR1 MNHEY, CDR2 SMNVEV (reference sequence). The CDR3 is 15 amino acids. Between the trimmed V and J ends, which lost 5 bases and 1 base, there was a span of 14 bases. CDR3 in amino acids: CASSPSRSLNYGYTF. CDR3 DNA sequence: TGTGCCAGCAGTCCCTCAAGAAGCCTTAACTATGGCTACACCTTC.

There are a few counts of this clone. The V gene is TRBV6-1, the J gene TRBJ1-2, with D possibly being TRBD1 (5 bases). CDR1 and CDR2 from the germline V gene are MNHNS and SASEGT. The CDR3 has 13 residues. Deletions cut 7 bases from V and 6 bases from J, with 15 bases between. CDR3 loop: CASTGGRSNGYTF. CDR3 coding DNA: TGTGCCAGCACGGGGGGAAGGTCTAATGGCTACACCTTC.

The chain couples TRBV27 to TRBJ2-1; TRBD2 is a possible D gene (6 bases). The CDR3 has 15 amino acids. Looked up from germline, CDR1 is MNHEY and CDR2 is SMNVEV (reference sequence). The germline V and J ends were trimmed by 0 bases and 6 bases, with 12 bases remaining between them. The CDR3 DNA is TGTGCCAGCAGTTTATCGCTGGGGGGTGGCAATGAGCAGTTCTTC. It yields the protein CASSLSLGGGNEQFF.

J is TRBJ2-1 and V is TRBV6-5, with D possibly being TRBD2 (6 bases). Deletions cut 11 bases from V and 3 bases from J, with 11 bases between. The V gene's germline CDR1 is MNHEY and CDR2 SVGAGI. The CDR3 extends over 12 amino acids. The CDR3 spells CASRAGYNEQFF. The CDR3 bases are TGTGCCTCCAGAGCGGGCTACAATGAGCAGTTCTTC.

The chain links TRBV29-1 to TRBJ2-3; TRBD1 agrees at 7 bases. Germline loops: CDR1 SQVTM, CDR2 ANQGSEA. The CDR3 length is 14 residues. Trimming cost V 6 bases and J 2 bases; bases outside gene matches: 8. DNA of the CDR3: TGCAGCGTGAGTGGGACAGTGGACACAGATACGCAGTATTTT. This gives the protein CSVSGTVDTDTQYF.

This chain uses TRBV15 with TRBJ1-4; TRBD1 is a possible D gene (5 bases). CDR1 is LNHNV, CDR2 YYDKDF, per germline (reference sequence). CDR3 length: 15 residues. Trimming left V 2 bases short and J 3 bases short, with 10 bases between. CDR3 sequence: CATSRLTAPNEKLFF. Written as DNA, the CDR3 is TGTGCCACCAGCAGACTGACAGCCCCTAATGAAAAACTGTTTTTT.

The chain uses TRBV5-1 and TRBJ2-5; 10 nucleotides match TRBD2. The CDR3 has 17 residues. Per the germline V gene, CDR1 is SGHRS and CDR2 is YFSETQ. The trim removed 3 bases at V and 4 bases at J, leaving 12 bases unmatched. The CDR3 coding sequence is TGCGCCAGCAGCTCTAGCGGGAGTGGAGGGACTTCAGAGACCCAGTACTTC. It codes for CASSSSGSGGTSETQYF. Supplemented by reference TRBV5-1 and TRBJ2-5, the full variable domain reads KAGVTQTPRYLIKTRGQQVTLSCSPISGHRSVSWYQQTPGQGLQFLFEYFSETQRNKGNFPGRFSGRQFSNSRSEMNVSTLELGDSALYLCASSSSGSGGTSETQYFGPGTRLLVL.

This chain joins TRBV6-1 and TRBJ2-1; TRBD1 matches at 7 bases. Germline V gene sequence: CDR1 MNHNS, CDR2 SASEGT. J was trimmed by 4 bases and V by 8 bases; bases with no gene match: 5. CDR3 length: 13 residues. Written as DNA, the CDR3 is TGTGCCAGCGCCGGGACAGAATACAATGAGCAGTTCTTC. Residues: CASAGTEYNEQFF.

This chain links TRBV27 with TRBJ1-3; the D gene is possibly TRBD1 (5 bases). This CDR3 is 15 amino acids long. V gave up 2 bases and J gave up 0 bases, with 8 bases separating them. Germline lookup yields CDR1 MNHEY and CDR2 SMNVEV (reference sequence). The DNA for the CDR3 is TGTGCCAGCAGTTTACAGGGATACTCTGGAAACACCATATATTTT. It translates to CASSLQGYSGNTIYF.

The chain's CDR3 is CASARGQQETQYF. CDR3 DNA sequence: TGTGCCAGTGCCCGGGGACAGCAAGAGACCCAGTACTTC. The chain combines TRBV19 with TRBJ2-5; 7 bases map to TRBD1. Germline lookup yields CDR1 LNHDA and CDR2 SQIVND (reference sequence). Losses at the gene ends were 8 bases for V and 2 bases for J; bases not matched to a gene: 5. The CDR3 is made up of 13 amino acids.

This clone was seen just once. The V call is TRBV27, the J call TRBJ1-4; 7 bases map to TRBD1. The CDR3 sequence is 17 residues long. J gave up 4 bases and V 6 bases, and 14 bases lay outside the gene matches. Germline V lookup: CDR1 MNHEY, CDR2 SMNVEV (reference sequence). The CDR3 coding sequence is TGTGCCAGCAGGAAGCTATCGGACAGGCTTATTAATGAAAAACTGTTTTTT. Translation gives CASRKLSDRLINEKLFF.

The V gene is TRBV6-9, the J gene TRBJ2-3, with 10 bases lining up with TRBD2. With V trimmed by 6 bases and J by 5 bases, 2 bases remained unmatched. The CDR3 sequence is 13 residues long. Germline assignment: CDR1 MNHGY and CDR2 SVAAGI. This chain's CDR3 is CASSEREGDTQYF. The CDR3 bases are TGTGCCAGCAGCGAGCGGGAGGGAGATACGCAGTATTTT.

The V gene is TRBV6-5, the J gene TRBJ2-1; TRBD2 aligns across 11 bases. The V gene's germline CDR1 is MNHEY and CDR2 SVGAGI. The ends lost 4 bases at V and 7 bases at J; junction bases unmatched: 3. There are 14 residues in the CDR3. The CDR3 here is CASSSGLAANEQFF. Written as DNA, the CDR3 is TGTGCCAGCAGTTCGGGACTAGCGGCGAATGAGCAGTTCTTC.

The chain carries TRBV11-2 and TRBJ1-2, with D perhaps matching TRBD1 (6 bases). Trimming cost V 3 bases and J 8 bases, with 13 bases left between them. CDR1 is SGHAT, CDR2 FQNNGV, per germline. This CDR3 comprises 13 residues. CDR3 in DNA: TGTGCCAGCAGCTTGGGACAAGGCGTGGGCTACACCTTC. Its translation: CASSLGQGVGYTF.

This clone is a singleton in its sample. The chain's CDR3 is CASSSAGLAKNIQYF. The DNA of the CDR3 is TGTGCCAGTAGTTCGGCAGGATTAGCCAAAAACATTCAGTACTTC. The J gene is TRBJ2-4, the V gene TRBV19; D call uncertain. This CDR3 is 15 amino acids long. Germline V CDR1 and CDR2: LNHDA, SQIVND (reference sequence). V was clipped by 5 bases and J by 0 bases, with 11 bases between them.

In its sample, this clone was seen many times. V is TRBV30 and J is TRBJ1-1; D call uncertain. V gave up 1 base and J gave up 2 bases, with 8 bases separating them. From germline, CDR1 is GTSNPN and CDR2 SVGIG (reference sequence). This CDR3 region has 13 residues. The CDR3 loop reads CAWSGGFNTEAFF. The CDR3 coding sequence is TGTGCCTGGAGTGGAGGCTTCAACACTGAAGCTTTCTTT.

As DNA, the CDR3 is TGCGCCAGCAGCACTGGGACAGGGTGGCATGAGCAGTTCTTC. Protein sequence: CASSTGTGWHEQFF. The chain has TRBV5-1 and TRBJ2-1; TRBD1 agrees at 9 bases. The V gene's germline CDR1 is SGHRS and CDR2 YFSETQ. The junction had 7 bases not matched to a gene; V was cut back by 4 bases and J by 8 bases. The CDR3 covers 14 residues.

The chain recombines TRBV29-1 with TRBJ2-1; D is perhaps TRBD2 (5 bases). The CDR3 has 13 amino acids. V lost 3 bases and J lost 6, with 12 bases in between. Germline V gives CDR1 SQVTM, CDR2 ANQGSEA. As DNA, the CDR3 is TGCAGCGTTGAGAGACTACGCAGCAATGAGCAGTTCTTC. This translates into CSVERLRSNEQFF.

The CDR3 spells CASTESQFMNTEAFF. The CDR3 bases are TGTGCCAGCACCGAAAGTCAGTTTATGAACACTGAAGCTTTCTTT. The chain combines TRBV6-1 with TRBJ1-1; no clear D. In germline, CDR1 is MNHNS, CDR2 SASEGT. V shed 7 bases and J shed 0 bases, with 15 bases lying between them. This CDR3 is built from 15 residues.

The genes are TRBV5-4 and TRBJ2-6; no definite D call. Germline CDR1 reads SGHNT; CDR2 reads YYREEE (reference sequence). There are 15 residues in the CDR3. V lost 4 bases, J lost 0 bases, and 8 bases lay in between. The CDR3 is CASSLTTSGANVLTF. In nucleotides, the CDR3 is TGTGCCAGCAGCCTGACAACCTCTGGGGCCAACGTCCTGACTTTC.

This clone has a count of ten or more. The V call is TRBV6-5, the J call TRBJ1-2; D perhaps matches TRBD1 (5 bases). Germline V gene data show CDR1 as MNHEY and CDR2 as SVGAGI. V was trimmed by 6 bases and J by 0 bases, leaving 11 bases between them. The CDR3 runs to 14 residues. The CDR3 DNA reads TGTGCCAGCAGGAGACAGTCAACTAACTATGGCTACACCTTC. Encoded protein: CASRRQSTNYGYTF.

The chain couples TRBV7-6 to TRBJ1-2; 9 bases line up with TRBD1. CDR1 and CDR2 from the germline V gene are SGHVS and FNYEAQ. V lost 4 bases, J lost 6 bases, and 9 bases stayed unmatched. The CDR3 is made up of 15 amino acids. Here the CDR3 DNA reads TGTGCCAGCAGCTCTCGAGGGACAGGGAACGATGGCTACACCTTC. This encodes CASSSRGTGNDGYTF.

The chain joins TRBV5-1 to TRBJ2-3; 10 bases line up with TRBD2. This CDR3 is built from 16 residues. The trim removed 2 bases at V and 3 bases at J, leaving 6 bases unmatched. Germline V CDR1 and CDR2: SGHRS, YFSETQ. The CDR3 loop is CASSFSLAGSTDTQYF. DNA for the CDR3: TGCGCCAGCAGCTTTTCACTAGCGGGGAGTACAGATACGCAGTATTTT.

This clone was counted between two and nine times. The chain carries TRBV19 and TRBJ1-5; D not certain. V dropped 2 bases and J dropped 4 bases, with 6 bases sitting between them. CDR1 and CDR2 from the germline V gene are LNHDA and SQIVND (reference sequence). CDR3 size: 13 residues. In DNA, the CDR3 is TGTGCCAGTAGTATACAGGTTAATCAGCCCCAGCATTTT. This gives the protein CASSIQVNQPQHF.

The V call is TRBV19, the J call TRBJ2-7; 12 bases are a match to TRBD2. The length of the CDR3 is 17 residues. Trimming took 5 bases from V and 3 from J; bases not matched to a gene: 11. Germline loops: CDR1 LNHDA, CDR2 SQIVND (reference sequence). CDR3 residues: CASSSTSGRSWSYEQYF. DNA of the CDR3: TGTGCCAGTAGTTCCACTAGCGGGAGGTCTTGGAGCTACGAGCAGTACTTC.